The 32 T cell receptor beta chains given below trace back to one sample, sequenced in a study of shared clonotypes between healthy human individuals (dated by TCRdb to about 2020). CD8 naive samples consisted of CD45RO-negative cells that were positively selected for CCR7, yielding a CD45RA+CCR7+ population without TemRA cells. Library preparation was by the immunoSEQ multiplex PCR assay. The clones in this table, taken by TCRdb from immuneACCESS, are in-frame only. Not every clone is retained; where verified, under half of the shortfall comes from an unresolved V gene, and the cause of the rest is unknown. Across this sample there are over 2 million clones, with about 94% seen only once. Roughly 1.1% of the sample is taken by the ten largest. Material: naive CD8+ T cells sorted from blood. The cell subset or site label here, explained by the study, means: CD45RA+CCR7+. These receptors all come from a man aged 18 to 30 in good health.

The chain recombines TRBV6-5 with TRBJ1-1; maybe TRBD1 (5 bases). CDR1 is MNHEY, CDR2 SVGAGI, per germline. The CDR3 is 13 amino acids. Trimming pared 2 bases from V and 4 bases from J, leaving 8 bases between. Here the CDR3 reads CASSYVGTTEAFF. The DNA of the CDR3 is TGTGCCAGCAGTTACGTGGGGACCACTGAAGCTTTCTTT.

J is TRBJ2-3 and V is TRBV9; D is possibly TRBD1 (6 bases). The V end lost 0 bases, the J end lost 1 base, and 18 bases lay between the germline ends. The length of the CDR3 is 18 residues. Germline CDR1 SGDLS, CDR2 YYNGEE. The CDR3 region has the DNA TGTGCCAGCAGCGTAGCTACCTTATCAGGGGCGGGCACAGATACGCAGTATTTT. It codes for CASSVATLSGAGTDTQYF.

The chain is built from TRBV4-1 and TRBJ1-1; D uncertain. Germline-derived CDR1 and CDR2 are MGHRA and YSYEKL. V lost 0 bases to trimming and J lost 3 bases, with 14 bases between them. This CDR3 is built from 16 residues. CDR3 sequence: CASSQDRWGEDTEAFF. DNA for the CDR3: TGCGCCAGCAGCCAAGATAGGTGGGGAGAGGACACTGAAGCTTTCTTT.

In the case of this clone: Mismatch with germline at one junction end may stem from a read error. The V call is TRBV4-1, the J call TRBJ2-7; perhaps TRBD2 as D (6 bases). The germline V gene has CDR1 MGHRA and CDR2 YSYEKL. There are 15 residues in the CDR3. The CDR3 is CASSQGPGDSNEQYF. For the CDR3, the DNA is TGCGCCAGCAGCCAAGGTCCGGGGGACTCCAACGAGCAGTACTTC.

The rearrangement links TRBV5-4 to TRBJ2-7; D is uncertain. Trimming pared 4 bases from V and 5 bases from J, leaving 10 bases between. The CDR3 consists of 12 residues. Per germline, CDR1 SGHNT and CDR2 YYREEE (reference sequence). Here the CDR3 reads CASSLQTHEQYF. The CDR3 DNA follows: TGTGCCAGCAGCCTACAGACTCACGAGCAGTACTTC.

V gene TRBV7-9 combines with J gene TRBJ1-4; tentative D call: TRBD1 (6 bases). Trimming removed 1 base from V and 4 bases from J, with 7 bases in between. Germline CDR1 is SEHNR and CDR2 is FQNEAQ (reference sequence). The CDR3 spans 14 residues. The CDR3 DNA is TGTGCCAGCAGCTTAGAGGGACATAATGAAAAACTGTTTTTT. Translating gives CASSLEGHNEKLFF.

The chain couples TRBV4-3 to TRBJ1-1; a weak D match, TRBD1 (5 bases). The V gene lost 2 bases and the J gene lost 1 base, with 17 bases spanning the gap. Germline CDR1 is LGHNA and CDR2 is YSLEER. CDR3 length: 17 residues. The chain's CDR3 is CASSQTGRTGGNTEAFF. The CDR3 nucleotides are TGCGCCAGCAGCCAAACGGGGCGTACCGGAGGGAACACTGAAGCTTTCTTT.

The chain links TRBV4-3 to TRBJ1-2; 8 bases line up with TRBD1. With 2 bases clipped from V and 8 bases from J, the junction kept 19 bases outside the gene matches. CDR3 length equals 18 residues. Germline V CDR1 and CDR2: LGHNA, YSLEER. In DNA, the CDR3 is TGCGCCAGCAGCCAATTCCGGGCCGACAGGGGTTCTTTACGCGGCTACACCTTC. This codes for CASSQFRADRGSLRGYTF.

The chain recombines TRBV6-5 with TRBJ2-5; no clear D. Germline CDR1 and CDR2: MNHEY and SVGAGI. V shed 6 bases and J shed 1 base, with 15 bases lying between them. The CDR3 has 15 amino acids. As DNA, the CDR3 is TGTGCCAGCAGGGGTTTTGAGCATTTCCAAGAGACCCAGTACTTC. Translating gives CASRGFEHFQETQYF.

The gene calls are TRBV6-5 and TRBJ1-6; no firm D call. The CDR3 totals 14 residues. The V gene's germline CDR1 is MNHEY and CDR2 SVGAGI. V was clipped by 6 bases and J by 10 bases, with 16 bases between them. In DNA form, the CDR3 reads TGTGCCAGCAGCCGACACGGCCCGGGGTCACCCCTCCACTTT. Amino acids: CASSRHGPGSPLHF.

The rearrangement links TRBV19 to TRBJ1-5; D is unresolved. CDR1 is LNHDA, CDR2 SQIVND, per germline (reference sequence). The V end lost 5 bases, the J end lost 8 bases, and 16 bases lay between the germline ends. This CDR3 region has 14 residues. The DNA for the CDR3 is TGTGCCAGTAGTTCTATGGACCGAAAGAAGCCCCAGCATTTT. It translates to CASSSMDRKKPQHF.

The gene calls are TRBV28 and TRBJ2-7; 11 bases align to TRBD2. After removal of 2 bases from V and 4 bases from J, the junction contained 7 bases not matched to a gene. CDR3 size: 16 residues. The germline V gene encodes CDR1 MDHEN and CDR2 SYDVKM. The CDR3 region is CASSLLSGGASYEQYF. The DNA of the CDR3 is TGTGCCAGCAGTTTACTTAGCGGGGGGGCCTCTTACGAGCAGTACTTC.

The V gene is TRBV7-9, the J gene TRBJ2-7; TRBD1 is a possible D gene (6 bases). This CDR3 contains 14 residues. V shed 5 bases and J shed 2 bases, with 13 bases lying between them. Germline assignment: CDR1 SEHNR and CDR2 FQNEAQ (reference sequence). CDR3 protein: CASSHPQGPYEQYF. As DNA, the CDR3 is TGTGCCAGCAGCCATCCACAGGGTCCCTACGAGCAGTACTTC.

This chain joins TRBV6-5 and TRBJ1-1; a possible D gene is TRBD1 (5 bases). Germline-derived CDR1 and CDR2 are MNHEY and SVGAGI. The V end lost 2 bases, the J end lost 5 bases, and 15 bases lay between the germline ends. The CDR3 consists of 15 residues. The CDR3, as DNA: TGTGCCAGCAGTTACAGAGAGGGGTTGGTAACTGAAGCTTTCTTT. Its translation is CASSYREGLVTEAFF.

As concerns this clone: This sample also contains other DNA sequences that code for the same CDR3. V usage is TRBV2 and J usage is TRBJ2-7; D perhaps matches TRBD2 (5 bases). CDR3 length: 14 amino acids. V lost 3 bases to trimming and J lost 0 bases, with 9 bases between them. Germline V gene data show CDR1 as SNHLY and CDR2 as FYNNEI. The CDR3 DNA reads as TGTGCCAGCAGTGACCCAGGAGGCTCCTACGAGCAGTACTTC. Its translation is CASSDPGGSYEQYF.

With respect to this clone: This sample includes further DNA sequences coding for the same CDR3. V usage is TRBV2 and J usage is TRBJ2-7; the D call may be TRBD1 or TRBD2 (5 bases each). Germline lookup yields CDR1 SNHLY and CDR2 FYNNEI. The CDR3 spans 12 residues. The V end was cut by 2 bases, the J end by 5 bases, with 7 bases between. The CDR3: CASSERDDEQYF. In DNA form, the CDR3 reads TGTGCCAGCAGTGAAAGGGACGACGAGCAGTACTTC.

This chain links TRBV13 with TRBJ2-7; TRBD2 aligns across 7 bases. J was trimmed by 0 bases and V by 4 bases; bases with no gene match: 15. The germline V gene encodes CDR1 PRHDT and CDR2 FYEKMQ (reference sequence). This CDR3 is built from 18 residues. CDR3 loop: CASSSSLGSGLSSYEQYF. The CDR3 region has the DNA TGTGCCAGCAGCTCCTCTCTTGGTAGCGGGTTGAGCTCCTACGAGCAGTACTTC. Full variable domain (remainder filled in from reference TRBV13 and TRBJ2-7): AAGVIQSPRHLIKEKRETATLKCYPIPRHDTVYWYQQGPGQDPQFLISFYEKMQSDKGSIPDRFSAQQFSDYHSELNMSSLELGDSALYFCASSSSLGSGLSSYEQYFGPGTRLTVT.

The table lists this clone with a count of one. The CDR3 coding sequence is TGTGCCAGCAGTGAATCTGGGAGGGGGCGGCTTAATGAAAAACTGTTTTTT. This codes for CASSESGRGRLNEKLFF. V usage is TRBV25-1 and J usage is TRBJ1-4; 7 positions match TRBD1. The CDR3 runs to 17 residues. V was pared by 1 base and J by 4 bases, with 9 bases of the junction left unmatched. Looked up from germline, CDR1 is MGHDK and CDR2 is SYGVNS.

The V gene is TRBV19, the J gene TRBJ2-3, with D perhaps matching TRBD2 (6 bases). Germline V gene data show CDR1 as LNHDA and CDR2 as SQIVND (reference sequence). CDR3 length: 16 amino acids. The ends were cut back, 4 bases at V and 3 bases at J, with 17 bases in the middle. The CDR3 here is CASSTDLASGTDTQYF. The CDR3 DNA reads as TGTGCCAGTAGTACAGACCTAGCGAGTGGGACAGATACGCAGTATTTT.

The chain joins TRBV7-2 to TRBJ2-5, with TRBD2 as a possible D gene (6 bases). The CDR3 is made up of 13 amino acids. The germline CDR1 and CDR2 sequences are SGHTA and FQGNSA. Trimming took off 4 bases at V and 5 bases at J, with 11 bases between the two ends. CDR3 protein: CASSYWRAETQYF. The CDR3 DNA reads as TGTGCCAGCAGCTATTGGAGGGCCGAGACCCAGTACTTC.

CDR3 protein: CASSQTLEGTDTQYF. CDR3 DNA sequence: TGTGCCAGCAGCCAAACCTTGGAGGGCACAGATACGCAGTATTTT. This chain links TRBV13 with TRBJ2-3, with a possible D match to TRBD2 (5 bases). With 5 bases removed from V and 1 base from J, the gap between germline ends came to 13 bases. The CDR3 runs 15 residues. The germline V gene encodes CDR1 PRHDT and CDR2 FYEKMQ (reference sequence).

The rearrangement joins TRBV5-6 to TRBJ2-7; 8 bases are shared with TRBD1. The CDR3 loop spans 14 amino acids. V shed 5 bases and J 2 bases; nucleotides not matched to a gene: 6. Per the germline V gene, CDR1 is SGHDT and CDR2 is YYEEEE. The CDR3 DNA reads TGTGCCAGCAGTACGGGACAGGTCACCTACGAGCAGTACTTC. It encodes CASSTGQVTYEQYF. Filled out from reference TRBV5-6 and TRBJ2-7, the complete variable domain reads DAGVTQSPTHLIKTRGQQVTLRCSPKSGHDTVSWYQQALGQGPQFIFQYYEEEERQRGNFPDRFSGHQFPNYSSELNVNALLLGDSALYLCASSTGQVTYEQYFGPGTRLTVT.

The rearrangement links TRBV30 to TRBJ2-5; 9 bases fit TRBD1. The CDR3 contains 15 residues. Germline V gene sequence: CDR1 GTSNPN, CDR2 SVGIG (reference sequence). The ends lost 0 bases at V and 5 bases at J; junction bases unmatched: 7. The CDR3 loop is CAWSVLDRGGETQYF. As DNA, the CDR3 is TGTGCCTGGAGTGTACTCGACAGGGGGGGTGAGACCCAGTACTTC.

This sequence joins TRBV29-1 and TRBJ2-7; 9 nucleotides line up with TRBD1. V shed 5 bases and J 6 bases; nucleotides not matched to a gene: 8. Germline CDR1 is SQVTM and CDR2 is ANQGSEA. This CDR3 is built from 13 residues. The DNA for the CDR3 is TGCAGCGTTCCGGGACAGGGAATGCTCGAGCAGTACTTC. It translates to CSVPGQGMLEQYF.

This clone was seen only once. Other DNA sequences in the sample encode the same CDR3. The chain recombines TRBV30 with TRBJ2-1; perhaps TRBD2 as D (5 bases). With 3 bases removed from V and 0 bases from J, the gap between germline ends came to 9 bases. This CDR3 region has 14 residues. Germline CDR1 is GTSNPN and CDR2 is SVGIG (reference sequence). The CDR3 coding sequence is TGTGCCTGGAGCGGACTGAGCTCCTACAATGAGCAGTTCTTC. Translation: CAWSGLSSYNEQFF.

This clone was counted a single time. CDR3 DNA sequence: TGTGCCAGCAAGGGTTGGGACTCCACGGGGAATGAGCAGTTCTTC. As protein: CASKGWDSTGNEQFF. The V gene is TRBV2, the J gene TRBJ2-1; TRBD2 is a possible D gene (6 bases). The CDR3 consists of 15 residues. Trimming stripped 7 bases from V and 7 bases from J, with 20 bases between. In germline, CDR1 is SNHLY, CDR2 FYNNEI.

The count of this clone is one. V and J are TRBV5-6 and TRBJ1-4, with D tentatively TRBD1 (6 bases). Trimming shortened V by 7 bases and J by 7 bases, and 17 bases separated the two germline ends. The germline V gene has CDR1 SGHDT and CDR2 YYEEEE. This CDR3 has 14 amino acids. The CDR3 loop is CASFLGGGGEKLFF. CDR3 coding DNA: TGTGCCAGCTTCCTGGGGGGCGGTGGTGAAAAACTGTTTTTT. The full variable domain, rest sourced from reference TRBV5-6 and TRBJ1-4, is DAGVTQSPTHLIKTRGQQVTLRCSPKSGHDTVSWYQQALGQGPQFIFQYYEEEERQRGNFPDRFSGHQFPNYSSELNVNALLLGDSALYLCASFLGGGGEKLFFGSGTQLSVL.

About this clone: An end of the junction differs from the germline gene, which may be a read error. J is TRBJ2-7 and V is TRBV4-3; TRBD2 matches 7 bases. Germline CDR1 reads LGHNA; CDR2 reads YSLEER. This CDR3 comprises 14 residues. CDR3 sequence (DNA): TGCGCCAGCAGCCAAGACCCTAGCGGCTACAAGCAGTACTTC. The encoded protein is CASSQDPSGYKQYF.

J is TRBJ1-6 and V is TRBV6-5; 8 bases align to TRBD1. Trimming took 0 bases from V and 8 from J; bases not matched to a gene: 3. The CDR3 contains 15 residues. Per germline, CDR1 MNHEY and CDR2 SVGAGI. Here the CDR3 DNA reads TGTGCCAGCAGTTACTCGACAGGGGTACATTCACCCCTCCACTTT. It specifies CASSYSTGVHSPLHF.

This sequence joins TRBV19 and TRBJ2-5; D is perhaps TRBD1 or TRBD2 (5 bases each). The CDR3 is 16 residues long. In germline, CDR1 is LNHDA, CDR2 SQIVND (reference sequence). Deletions cut 1 base from V and 2 bases from J, with 14 bases between. The CDR3 loop is CASSIGVGDRQETQYF. CDR3 nucleotide sequence: TGTGCCAGTAGTATAGGGGTCGGGGACCGACAAGAGACCCAGTACTTC.

The V call is TRBV25-1, the J call TRBJ2-2, with D possibly TRBD2 on 6 matching bases. Trimming removed 5 bases at V and 4 bases at J, with 11 bases between. CDR3 length: 14 residues. From germline, CDR1 is MGHDK and CDR2 SYGVNS. In DNA, the CDR3 is TGTGCCAGCAGTATCTTGGGAGGCACCGGGGAGCTGTTTTTT. This sequence encodes CASSILGGTGELFF. Full variable domain (rest looked up from reference TRBV25-1 and TRBJ2-2): EADIYQTPRYLVIGTGKKITLECSQTMGHDKMYWYQQDPGMELHLIHYSYGVNSTEKGDLSSESTVSRIRTEHFPLTLESARPSHTSQYLCASSILGGTGELFFGEGSRLTVL.

The V gene is TRBV4-1, the J gene TRBJ2-5; the D gene could be TRBD1 or TRBD2 (6 bases each). Germline values: CDR1 MGHRA, CDR2 YSYEKL. V lost 2 bases to trimming and J lost 2 bases, with 12 bases between them. CDR3 length: 15 residues. CDR3 in amino acids: CASSQSLGGQETQYF. CDR3 sequence (DNA): TGCGCCAGCAGCCAATCACTAGGGGGGCAAGAGACCCAGTACTTC.